Listed here is a single T cell receptor (beta chain). Its target antigen remains unknown. No base qualities exist here, and no much larger clone lies one base off it. The data are from a study of type 1 regulatory T cells (dated by TCRdb to the early 2020s). The study in broad terms: The study characterized an in vitro protocol that generated a Tr1-enriched, alloantigen-specific CD4 T cell product named T-allo10. T-allo10 was being evaluated clinically in patients with hematological malignancies who were receiving allogeneic hematopoietic stem cell transplantation. Study-level results and caveats: Tr1 cells showed a more restricted TCR repertoire than non-Tr1 cells, which the study interpreted as alloantigen-induced clonal expansion.

The listed sequencing device is Illumina MiSeq. TCRdb reran the public reads through fastp at Q25 and MiXCR, keeping productive beta chains. For every CDR3 protein sequence, its rows merge into one entry that carries the most common genes and DNA. Present in this sample are about 71,000 distinct CDR3 sequences, less than 25% of which were seen just once. More than 7.5% of the sample lies in the top ten. The junction carries 17 bases between V and J, which are trimmed by 5 bases and 4 bases respectively. The CDR3, from cysteine to phenylalanine, totals 15 residues. The read is trimmed to its CDR3 DNA, 45 bases read in frame from base 1. Per the germline V gene, SGHTA is the CDR1 and FQGNSA is the CDR2.

The rearrangement combines TRBV7-2 with TRBJ1-2; 5 matching bases give a weak D call of TRBD1. The sequenced material came from cultured type 1 regulatory T (Tr1) cells, either the whole culture or a sorted fraction (not recorded which). The label giving this sample's cell subset or site can be read as: type 1 regulatory T cells sorted from the T-allo10 product. This TCR was recovered from a human donor in good health. The DNA sequence is as follows: TGTGCCAGCAGCGTATCCGGGGGTTCGGGCTATGGCTACACCTTC. This sequence encodes CASSVSGGSGYGYTF.